One sample yielded the 13 T cell receptor beta chains listed below, sequenced in a study of cytomegalovirus exposure and HLA in healthy donors. The PCR contained 60 Vbeta and 13 Jbeta primers. Clones were read by immunoSEQ multiplex PCR, and TCRdb kept only the in-frame ones, dropping some. This sample carries over 150,000 clones, roughly 80% of them seen once, and the ten largest clones take 7%. Source material: PBMCs. The receptors shown here come from a woman aged 30 to 39 in good health and CMV-seropositive.

This chain uses TRBV6-1 with TRBJ2-7, with 10 bases fitting TRBD2. The CDR3 contains 17 residues. V shed 1 base and J 5 bases; nucleotides not matched to a gene: 11. CDR1 is MNHNS, CDR2 SASEGT, per germline. In nucleotides, the CDR3 is TGTGCCAGCAGTGAAGAACTAGCTAGCGGGGGCTTCCACGAGCAGTACTTC. Its translation: CASSEELASGGFHEQYF.

This rearrangement joins TRBV13 to TRBJ1-1, with 7 bases fitting TRBD1. The length of the CDR3 is 17 residues. Germline CDR1 reads PRHDT; CDR2 reads FYEKMQ (reference sequence). Trimming took 1 base from V and 1 from J; bases not matched to a gene: 9. CDR3 coding DNA: TGTGCCAGCAGCTTAGTTGGAGGGGGCTTAGGGAACACTGAAGCTTTCTTT. Protein: CASSLVGGGLGNTEAFF.

The genes are TRBV5-5 and TRBJ2-2; D is perhaps TRBD2 (5 bases). V shed 1 base and J shed 7 bases, with 11 bases lying between them. Germline assignment: CDR1 SGHKS and CDR2 YYEKEE (reference sequence). This CDR3 contains 14 residues. The CDR3 DNA reads as TGTGCCAGCAGCTTGATTTCGGGGATCGGGGAGCTGTTTTTT. It encodes CASSLISGIGELFF.

This clone was seen a few times. This chain connects TRBV6-4 to TRBJ1-1, with TRBD1 identical over 8 bases. The V gene's germline CDR1 is MRHNA and CDR2 SNTAGT. V lost 7 bases and J lost 5; bases outside the gene matches: 9. The CDR3 is 14 residues long. Here the CDR3 DNA reads TGTGCCAGCAAGAAACAGGGGGAAGGAACTGAAGCTTTCTTT. Its translation: CASKKQGEGTEAFF.

This clone was observed once. The CDR3 DNA is TGTGCCAGCAGCTCAGGGAACGGTGAAGCTTTCTTT. This sequence encodes CASSSGNGEAFF. V is TRBV7-9 and J is TRBJ1-1; a possible D gene is TRBD1 (5 bases). This CDR3 is built from 12 residues. The V end lost 4 bases, the J end lost 7 bases, and 10 bases lay between the germline ends. Germline CDR1 SEHNR, CDR2 FQNEAQ (reference sequence).

The J gene is TRBJ1-2, the V gene TRBV5-1; no clear D gene. Germline V gives CDR1 SGHRS, CDR2 YFSETQ. V lost 0 bases, J lost 10 bases, and 13 bases lay in between. CDR3 length: 13 amino acids. The CDR3 here is CASSLGTVSDYTF. The CDR3 DNA is TGCGCCAGCAGCTTGGGAACAGTAAGTGACTACACCTTC.

V gene TRBV19 combines with J gene TRBJ2-7; 11 nucleotides align to TRBD1. Germline V CDR1 and CDR2: LNHDA, SQIVND (reference sequence). V dropped 4 bases and J dropped 3; count of bases not matched to a gene: 8. The CDR3 spans 16 residues. CDR3 nucleotide sequence: TGTGCCAGTAGTACCGGGACAGGGGGGGGTCGCTACGAGCAGTACTTC. Protein product: CASSTGTGGGRYEQYF. Full variable domain (missing parts from reference TRBV19 and TRBJ2-7): DGGITQSPKYLFRKEGQNVTLSCEQNLNHDAMYWYRQDPGQGLRLIYYSQIVNDFQKGDIAEGYSVSREKKESFPLTVTSAQKNPTAFYLCASSTGTGGGRYEQYFGPGTRLTVT.

The CDR3: CASSPQGGTGNTIYF. The CDR3 DNA sequence: TGTGCCAGTAGTCCCCAGGGTGGAACTGGAAACACCATATATTTT. The chain carries TRBV19 and TRBJ1-3; maybe TRBD1 (5 bases). With 5 bases removed from V and 2 bases from J, the gap between germline ends came to 13 bases. The length of the CDR3 is 15 residues. In germline, CDR1 is LNHDA, CDR2 SQIVND (reference sequence).

The chain has TRBV6-1 and TRBJ1-4; TRBD1 is a possible D gene (5 bases). The germline V gene encodes CDR1 MNHNS and CDR2 SASEGT. The V and J ends lost 7 bases and 7 bases respectively, with 10 bases between them. This CDR3 has 12 amino acids. The CDR3 reads CASKAGPEKLFF. The CDR3 region has the DNA TGTGCCAGCAAGGCAGGGCCTGAAAAACTGTTTTTT.

The rearrangement links TRBV19 to TRBJ2-7, with D possibly TRBD1 on 6 matching bases. Trimming cost V 5 bases and J 0 bases, with 20 bases left between them. The germline CDR1 and CDR2 sequences are LNHDA and SQIVND (reference sequence). The CDR3 loop spans 17 amino acids. The CDR3 loop reads CASSGGSRGPSSYEQYF. CDR3 bases: TGTGCCAGTAGTGGGGGATCCAGGGGCCCGAGCTCCTACGAGCAGTACTTC.

V gene TRBV28 combines with J gene TRBJ1-5; no reliable D call. Germline loops: CDR1 MDHEN, CDR2 SYDVKM. This CDR3 comprises 14 residues. Trimming removed 2 bases from V and 4 bases from J, with 9 bases in between. CDR3 sequence: CASSLIGVNQPQHF. As DNA, the CDR3 is TGTGCCAGCAGTTTAATAGGAGTAAATCAGCCCCAGCATTTT.

V gene TRBV28 combines with J gene TRBJ1-2; weak D call: TRBD1 (5 bases). This CDR3 spans 12 amino acids. The germline CDR1 and CDR2 sequences are MDHEN and SYDVKM. Trimming left V 4 bases short and J 4 bases short, with 7 bases between. The CDR3 sequence: CASSSQVYGYTF. The DNA for the CDR3 is TGTGCCAGCAGTTCACAGGTCTATGGCTACACCTTC.

V is TRBV5-8 and J is TRBJ2-3; 7 nucleotides match TRBD1. The germline CDR1 and CDR2 sequences are SGHTS and YDEGEE. The CDR3 has 16 amino acids. The J segment lost 2 bases and the V segment lost 1 base, leaving 7 bases of the junction unmatched. CDR3 DNA: TGTGCCAGCAGCTTGTTGGGACAGTCTATCACAGATACGCAGTATTTT. It is translated as CASSLLGQSITDTQYF.